The T cell receptor (beta chain) described here comes from a study of blood T cell repertoires in COVID-19 (dated by TCRdb to 2018 to 2021). General notes on the study: Samples covering the acute and convalescent phases of COVID-19 were provided by collaborators in the United States, Italy and Spain. The material from the prospective study consisted of cDNA or gDNA derived from T cells, B-cell-depleted T cells, or PBMCs. The repertoires were released in a freely available public database meant as a resource for research on the immune response to SARS-CoV-2. The samples were drawn from two sources: the first 160 participants of the ongoing ImmuneRACE study, and approximately 1,300 subjects contributed by 6 global collaborators. Sample metadata almost always included a de-identified subject ID, COVID-19 status, age in years and sex. Subjects who had been exposed to COVID-19, were actively infected with it, or had recovered from it provided the deeply sampled blood TCRbeta repertoires that made up the dataset. HLA class I and class II types, where available, came from metadata supplied by the sample provider rather than from assay-based typing.

TCRbeta CDR3 regions were amplified from genomic DNA using the immunoSEQ Assay, a bias-controlled multiplex PCR. Per the source publication's procedure: The number of nucleated cells in each sample was estimated from the amplification of reference gene primers within the assay. To quantify the absolute abundance of each unique TCRbeta CDR3 rearrangement, sequence reads were collapsed and filtered. For each sample, productive Simpson clonality was calculated by taking the square root of Simpson's diversity index across productive rearrangements. The table comes from immuneACCESS by way of TCRdb, which keeps in-frame sequences with V and J called. Part of the clones is missing from these tables; in studies checked, under half for an unresolved V gene and the rest for unknown reasons. Clone size and V and J calls were adopted from that table, with D and trimming inferred from the DNA. This sample has roughly 100,000 clones in its table, and around 90% of those were observed once. More than 3.5% of the sample is in the top ten clones.

About this clone: Which antigen it targets is not known. No conserved phenylalanine or tryptophan is present at the end of the CDR3, so a read error is the likely explanation. It is unclear where the CDR3 begins or ends on the DNA, so no DNA is shown, and the CDR3 is as TCRdb lists it.

Study-level results and caveats: The amount of clinical and demographic metadata varied by source and participant and was provided uncurated.

One collaborating source in Seattle enrolled patients while the patients were actively infected and followed the patients over time throughout the course of disease. Each collaborating institution followed its own protocols to collect whole blood in K2EDTA tubes. Collaborator samples were shipped for TCRbeta analysis as frozen whole blood, isolated PBMCs, or DNA extracted from either sample type. The CDR3 has 8 amino acids, counting both end residues. CDR1 and CDR2 are drawn from the germline V gene: MGHDK, SYGVNS. Source material: peripheral blood. The clonotype originates from a human donor with COVID-19, enrolled during active disease. The donor label of this sample is uncertain. The chain was built from TRBV25-1 and TRBJ1-2; the table's D call, TRBD1, has no DNA check behind it. The CDR3 is CAARDRMN.